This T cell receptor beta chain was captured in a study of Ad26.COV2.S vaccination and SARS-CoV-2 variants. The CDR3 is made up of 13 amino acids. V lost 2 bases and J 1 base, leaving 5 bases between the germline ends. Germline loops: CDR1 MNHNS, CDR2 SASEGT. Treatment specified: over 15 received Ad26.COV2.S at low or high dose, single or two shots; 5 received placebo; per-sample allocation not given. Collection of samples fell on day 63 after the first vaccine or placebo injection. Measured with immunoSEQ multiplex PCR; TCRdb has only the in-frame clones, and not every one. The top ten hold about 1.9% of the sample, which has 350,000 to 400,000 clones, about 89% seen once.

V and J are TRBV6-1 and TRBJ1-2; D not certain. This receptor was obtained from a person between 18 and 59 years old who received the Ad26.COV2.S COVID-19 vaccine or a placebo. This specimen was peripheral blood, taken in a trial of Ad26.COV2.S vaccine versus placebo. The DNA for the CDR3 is TGTGCCAGCAGTGAAAGCTTTAACTATGGCTACACCTTC. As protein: CASSESFNYGYTF.